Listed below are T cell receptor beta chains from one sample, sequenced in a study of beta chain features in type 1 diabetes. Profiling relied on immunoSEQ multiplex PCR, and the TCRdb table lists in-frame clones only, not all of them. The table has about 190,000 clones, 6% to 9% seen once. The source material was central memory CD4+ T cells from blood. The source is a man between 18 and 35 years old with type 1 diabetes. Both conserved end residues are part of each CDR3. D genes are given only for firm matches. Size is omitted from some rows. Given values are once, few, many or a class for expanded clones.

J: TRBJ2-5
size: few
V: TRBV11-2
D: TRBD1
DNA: TGTGCCAGCAGCTTACCCGGCAGGGGGGAGACCCAGTACTTC
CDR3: CASSLPGRGETQYF

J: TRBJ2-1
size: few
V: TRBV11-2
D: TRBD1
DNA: TGTGCCAGCAGCGCCCAGGGGGTCGGAAACAATGAGCAGTTCTTC
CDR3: CASSAQGVGNNEQFF

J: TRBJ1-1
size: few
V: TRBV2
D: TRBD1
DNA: TGTGCCAGCAGAACAGGGGGCTGGCACACTGAAGCTTTCTTT
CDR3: CASRTGGWHTEAFF

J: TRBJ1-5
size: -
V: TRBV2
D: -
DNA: TGTGCCAGCAGTGGGACAAGCGGGGATCAGCCCCAGCATTTT
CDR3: CASSGTSGDQPQHF

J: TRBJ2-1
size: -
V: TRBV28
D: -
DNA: TGTGCCAGCAGTGCCAGCGGAGCCCCCTACAATGAGCAGTTCTTC
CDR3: CASSASGAPYNEQFF

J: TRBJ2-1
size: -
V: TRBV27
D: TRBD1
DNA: TGTGCCAGCAGCCTTACAGGGGCACCCTACAATGAGCAGTTCTTC
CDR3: CASSLTGAPYNEQFF

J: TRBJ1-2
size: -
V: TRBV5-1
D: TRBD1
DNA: TGCGCCAGCAGCTTCCAAGGGACAGGGATCTCTGGCTACACCTTC
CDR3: CASSFQGTGISGYTF

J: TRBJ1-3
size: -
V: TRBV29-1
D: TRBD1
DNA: TGCAGCGGACAGGGCTATGGAAACACCATATATTTT
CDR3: CSGQGYGNTIYF

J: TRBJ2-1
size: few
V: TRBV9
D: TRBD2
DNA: TGTGCCAGCAGCGTAGGACTAGCGGGGCGCGGTTTCTACAATGAGCAGTTCTTC
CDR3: CASSVGLAGRGFYNEQFF

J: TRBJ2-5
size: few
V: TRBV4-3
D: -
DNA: TGCGCCAGCAGCCAATCCCTATATGGAGAGACCCAGTACTTC
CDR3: CASSQSLYGETQYF

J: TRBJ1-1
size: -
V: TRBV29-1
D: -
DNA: TGCAGCGTGAGAAGTGGGTGGGGCATGAACACTGAAGCTTTCTTT
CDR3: CSVRSGWGMNTEAFF

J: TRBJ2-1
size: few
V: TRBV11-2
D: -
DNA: TGTGCCAGCAGCTTAAGACTAACTAAAGGCGGTGAGCAGTTCTTC
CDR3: CASSLRLTKGGEQFF

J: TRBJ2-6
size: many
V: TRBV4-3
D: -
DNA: TGCGCCAGCAGCCAAGATGTCCGAGGTTCTGGGGCCAACGTCCTGACTTTC
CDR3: CASSQDVRGSGANVLTF

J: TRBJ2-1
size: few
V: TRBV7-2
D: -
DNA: TGTGCCAGCAGCTCCATCCTAGGTTCACACAATGAGCAGTTCTTC
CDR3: CASSSILGSHNEQFF

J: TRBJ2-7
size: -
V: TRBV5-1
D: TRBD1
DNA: TGCGCCAGCAGCTTGAGAACAGGGGGCATCAACGAGCAGTACTTC
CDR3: CASSLRTGGINEQYF

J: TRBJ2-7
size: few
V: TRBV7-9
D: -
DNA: TGTGCCAGCAGCTTAAGTTCAGGCGCGGGACCCAACGAGCAGTACTTC
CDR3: CASSLSSGAGPNEQYF

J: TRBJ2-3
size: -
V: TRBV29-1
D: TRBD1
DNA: TGCAGCGCCGACCGGGACAGGGGATCTGATACGCAGTATTTT
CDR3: CSADRDRGSDTQYF

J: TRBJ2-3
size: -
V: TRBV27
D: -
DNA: TGTGCCAGCGCCAGGAAATCTAGCACAGATACGCAGTATTTT
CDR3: CASARKSSTDTQYF

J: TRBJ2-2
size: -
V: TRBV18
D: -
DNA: TGTGCCAGCTCACGCAGTTCGAACACCGGGGAGCTGTTTTTT
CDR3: CASSRSSNTGELFF

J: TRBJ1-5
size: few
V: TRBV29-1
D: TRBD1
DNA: TGCAGAATACTACCCGGGACAGGGGGCGGGCAGCCCCAGCATTTT
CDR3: CRILPGTGGGQPQHF

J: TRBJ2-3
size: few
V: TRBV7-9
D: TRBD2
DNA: TGTGCCAGCGTGAGGCAGGGGACTAGCGGGGGCACAGATACGCAGTATTTT
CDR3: CASVRQGTSGGTDTQYF

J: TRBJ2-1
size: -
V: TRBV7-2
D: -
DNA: TGTGCCAGCAGCTTAGGGCAGGGGAAGTTCTTC
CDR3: CASSLGQGKFF

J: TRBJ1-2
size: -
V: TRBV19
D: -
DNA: TGTGCCAGTAGTATAGGAAGGGGAAACTATGGCTACACCTTC
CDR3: CASSIGRGNYGYTF

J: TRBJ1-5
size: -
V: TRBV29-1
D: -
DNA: TGCAGCGTTTCTACCAGGGTTGATCAGCCCCAGCATTTT
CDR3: CSVSTRVDQPQHF

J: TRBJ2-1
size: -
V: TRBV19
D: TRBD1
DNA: TGTGCCAGTAGTATAGGGACAGGGAGGAATGAGCAGTTCTTC
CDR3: CASSIGTGRNEQFF

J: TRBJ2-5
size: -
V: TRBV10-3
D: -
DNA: TGTGCCAGTGCGGAGACCCAAGAGACCCAGTACTTC
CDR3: CASAETQETQYF

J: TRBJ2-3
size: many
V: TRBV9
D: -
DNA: TGTGCCAGCAGAAGGACAGCTTACACAGATACGCAGTATTTT
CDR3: CASRRTAYTDTQYF

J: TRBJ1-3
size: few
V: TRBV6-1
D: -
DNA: TGTGCCAGCAGTGAAGGGGGAGTCTTCACCATATATTTT
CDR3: CASSEGGVFTIYF

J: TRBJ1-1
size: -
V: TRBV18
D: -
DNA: TGTGCCAGCTCACCATTCAGAGAGGGCCCAAACACTGAAGCTTTCTTT
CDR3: CASSPFREGPNTEAFF

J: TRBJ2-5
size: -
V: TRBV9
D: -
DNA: TGTGCCAGCACCCGCGGTGGCCCAGAGGCGACCCAGTACTTC
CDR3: CASTRGGPEATQYF

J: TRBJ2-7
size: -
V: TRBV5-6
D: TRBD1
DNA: TGTGCCAGCAGCTTGATTGACAGGGACGAGCAGTACTTC
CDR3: CASSLIDRDEQYF

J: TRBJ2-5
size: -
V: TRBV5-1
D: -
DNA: TGCGCCAGCACGGATCCACAGGGATCGGAGACCCAGTACTTC
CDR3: CASTDPQGSETQYF

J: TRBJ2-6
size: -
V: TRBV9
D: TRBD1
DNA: TGTGCCAGCAGCGTAGTCTGGGACAGACCCTTCTCTGGGGCCAACGTCCTGACTTTC
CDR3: CASSVVWDRPFSGANVLTF

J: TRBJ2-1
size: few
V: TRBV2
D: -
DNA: TGTGCCAGCCGACAGAATCAATACAATGAGCAGTTCTTC
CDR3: CASRQNQYNEQFF

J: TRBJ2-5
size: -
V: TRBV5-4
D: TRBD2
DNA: TGTGCCAGCAGCTTGGCGGGGGGTCGGGAGACCCAGTACTTC
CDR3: CASSLAGGRETQYF

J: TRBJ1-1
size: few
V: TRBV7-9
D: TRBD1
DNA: TGTGCCAGCAGCCGGACAGGGGGTCTTACTGAAGCTTTCTTT
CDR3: CASSRTGGLTEAFF

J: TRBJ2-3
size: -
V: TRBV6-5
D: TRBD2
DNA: TGTGCCACCCAAGGGAGCGGGGGGGCAGATACGCAGTATTTT
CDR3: CATQGSGGADTQYF

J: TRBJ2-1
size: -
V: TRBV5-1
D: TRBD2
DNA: TGCGCCAGCAGTTCCGCGGGACTAGCGGGACGAGAGCAGTTCTTC
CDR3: CASSSAGLAGREQFF

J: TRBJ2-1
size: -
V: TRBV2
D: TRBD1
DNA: TGTGCCAGCAGTGAAAGTCCGAGACAGGGGGTTAATGAGCAGTTCTTC
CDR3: CASSESPRQGVNEQFF

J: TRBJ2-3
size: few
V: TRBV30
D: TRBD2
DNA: TGTGCCTGGAGTGTCTGGGCGGGAGGCCAGGCAGATACGCAGTATTTT
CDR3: CAWSVWAGGQADTQYF

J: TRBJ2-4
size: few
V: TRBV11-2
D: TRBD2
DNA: TGTGCCAGCAGCCACCGGGGTAGCGGGGGCTTTCTAAACATTCAGTACTTC
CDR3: CASSHRGSGGFLNIQYF

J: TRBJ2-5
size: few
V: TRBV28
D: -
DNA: TGTGCCAGCAGCCTTTGGCGGGGCCGCCCGGACTTC
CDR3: CASSLWRGRPDF

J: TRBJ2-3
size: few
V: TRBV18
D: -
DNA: TGTGCCAGCTCACCACCCGGGGGAGATACGCAGTATTTT
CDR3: CASSPPGGDTQYF

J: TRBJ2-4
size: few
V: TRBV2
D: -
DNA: TGTGCCAGCGCCGCACTTCCCCAAAACATTCAGTACTTC
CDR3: CASAALPQNIQYF

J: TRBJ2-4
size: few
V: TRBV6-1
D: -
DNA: TGTGCCAGCTCCCCTAGGGGATTAAACATTCAGTACTTC
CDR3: CASSPRGLNIQYF

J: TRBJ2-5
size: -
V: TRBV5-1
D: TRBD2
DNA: TGCGCCAGCAGCTTTGGTAGCGGGGGTAGCGAGACCCAGTACTTC
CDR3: CASSFGSGGSETQYF

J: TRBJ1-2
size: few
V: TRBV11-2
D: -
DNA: TGTGCCAGCAGTCCTGGCCAAGACTATGGCTACACCTTC
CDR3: CASSPGQDYGYTF

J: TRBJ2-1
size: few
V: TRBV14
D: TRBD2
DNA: TGTGCCAGCAGCCCGCGGCTAGCGGGAGCACTGTTCTTC
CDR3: CASSPRLAGALFF

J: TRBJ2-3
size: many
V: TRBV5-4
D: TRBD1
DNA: TGTGCCAGCAGCTTCGGACAGGGACGAAATACGCAGTATTTT
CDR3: CASSFGQGRNTQYF

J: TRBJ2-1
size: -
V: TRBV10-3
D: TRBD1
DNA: TGTGCCACGATGGGACGGACAGGGGGGGACAATGAGCAGTTCTTC
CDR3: CATMGRTGGDNEQFF

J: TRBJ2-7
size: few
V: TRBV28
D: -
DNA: TGTGCCAGCAGTTATCCAGGCTCCGTCTCCTACGAGCAGTACTTC
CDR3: CASSYPGSVSYEQYF

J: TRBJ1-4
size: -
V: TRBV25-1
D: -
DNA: TGTGCCAGCAGTGAATTACGGGGGGAAAAACTGTTTTTT
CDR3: CASSELRGEKLFF

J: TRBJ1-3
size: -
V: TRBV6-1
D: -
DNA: TGTGCCAGCAGTGAAGGAGAATTCTCTGGAAACACCATATATTTT
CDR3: CASSEGEFSGNTIYF

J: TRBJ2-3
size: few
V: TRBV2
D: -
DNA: TGTGCCAGCGGGGCCTTAGCGGACAGCACAGATACGCAGTATTTT
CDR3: CASGALADSTDTQYF

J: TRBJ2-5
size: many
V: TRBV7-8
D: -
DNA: TGTGCCACCACCCGGGGTTGGGGTGAGACCCAGTACTTC
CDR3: CATTRGWGETQYF

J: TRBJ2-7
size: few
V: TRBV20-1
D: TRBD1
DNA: TGCAGTGCTAGGACAGGGGACGAGCAGTACTTC
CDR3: CSARTGDEQYF

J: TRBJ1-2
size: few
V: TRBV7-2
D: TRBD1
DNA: TGTGCCAGCACCGGGGGACAGGGGAACTATGGCTACACCTTC
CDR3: CASTGGQGNYGYTF

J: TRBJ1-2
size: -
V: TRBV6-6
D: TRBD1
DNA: TGTGCCAGCAGGGGGACAGCCCGTGCCGGCTACACCTTC
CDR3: CASRGTARAGYTF

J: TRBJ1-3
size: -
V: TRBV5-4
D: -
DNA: TGTGCCAGCAGCGAACAGGTCGGGCCTGGAAACACCATATATTTT
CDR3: CASSEQVGPGNTIYF